This TCR beta chain was retrieved from a study of T cell responses to AZD1222 COVID-19 vaccine. Study-wide results and caveats: Clonal diversity may have been underestimated, and the donors were mostly white British, with more females than males. With two AZD1222 doses given, Spike-specific TCR breadth and depth both rose.

This CDR3 has 12 residues. Germline V gives CDR1 SQVTM, CDR2 ANQGSEA. With 6 bases clipped from V and 7 bases from J, the junction kept 6 bases outside the gene matches. In regard to this clone: Its antigen is unidentified.

Libraries were prepared by immunoSEQ multiplex PCR; TCRdb keeps only in-frame clonotypes and omits some of them. Of more than 80,000 clones listed, approximately 85% are singletons. This specimen was peripheral blood, taken on day 0 of AZD1222 vaccination. This chain joins TRBV29-1 and TRBJ2-1, with 7 bases lining up with TRBD2. The TCR was taken from an adult in good health. CDR3 DNA sequence: TGCAGCGTGGGAGGGCCGAAAAATGAGCAGTTCTTC. Protein product: CSVGGPKNEQFF.